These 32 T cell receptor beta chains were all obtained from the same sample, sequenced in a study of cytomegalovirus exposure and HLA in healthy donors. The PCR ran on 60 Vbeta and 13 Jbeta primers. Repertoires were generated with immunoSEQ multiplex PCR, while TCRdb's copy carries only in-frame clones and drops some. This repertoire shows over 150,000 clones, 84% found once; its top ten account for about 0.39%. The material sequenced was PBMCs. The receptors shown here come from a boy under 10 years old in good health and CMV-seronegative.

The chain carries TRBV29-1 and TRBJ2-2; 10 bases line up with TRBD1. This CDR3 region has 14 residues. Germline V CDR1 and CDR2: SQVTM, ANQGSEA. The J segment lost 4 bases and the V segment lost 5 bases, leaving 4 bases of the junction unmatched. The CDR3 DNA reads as TGCAGCGTTCGACAGGGGGCGAGCACCGGGGAGCTGTTTTTT. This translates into CSVRQGASTGELFF.

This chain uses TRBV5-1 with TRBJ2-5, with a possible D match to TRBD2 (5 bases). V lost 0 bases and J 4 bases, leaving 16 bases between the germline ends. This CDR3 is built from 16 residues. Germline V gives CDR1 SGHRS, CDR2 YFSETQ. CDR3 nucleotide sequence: TGCGCCAGCAGCTTGGCCAGTCGGGGAGAGGGAGAGACCCAGTACTTC. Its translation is CASSLASRGEGETQYF.

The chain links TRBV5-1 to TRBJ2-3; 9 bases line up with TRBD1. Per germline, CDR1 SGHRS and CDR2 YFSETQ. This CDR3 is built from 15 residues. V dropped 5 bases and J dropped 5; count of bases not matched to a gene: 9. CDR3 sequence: CASRRTGAGGDTQYF. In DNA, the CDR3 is TGCGCCAGCAGACGGACAGGGGCCGGGGGAGATACGCAGTATTTT.

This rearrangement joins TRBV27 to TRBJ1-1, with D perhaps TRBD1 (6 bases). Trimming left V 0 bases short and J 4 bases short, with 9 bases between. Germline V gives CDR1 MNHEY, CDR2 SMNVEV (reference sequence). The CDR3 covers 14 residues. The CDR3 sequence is CASSLSAGATEAFF. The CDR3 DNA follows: TGTGCCAGCAGTTTATCGGCAGGGGCCACTGAAGCTTTCTTT.

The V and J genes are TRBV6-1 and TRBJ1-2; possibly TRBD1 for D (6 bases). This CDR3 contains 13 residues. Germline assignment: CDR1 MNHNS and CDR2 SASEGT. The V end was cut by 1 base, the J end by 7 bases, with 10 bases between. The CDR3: CASSEVTGSGYTF. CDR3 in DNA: TGTGCCAGCAGTGAAGTAACAGGGAGTGGCTACACCTTC.

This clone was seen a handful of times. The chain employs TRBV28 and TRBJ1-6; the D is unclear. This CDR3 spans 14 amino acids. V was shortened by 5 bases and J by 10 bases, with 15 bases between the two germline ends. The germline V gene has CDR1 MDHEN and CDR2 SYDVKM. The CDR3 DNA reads TGTGCCAGCAGTCGGGGATTGGCGGCCTCACCCCTCCACTTT. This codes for CASSRGLAASPLHF.

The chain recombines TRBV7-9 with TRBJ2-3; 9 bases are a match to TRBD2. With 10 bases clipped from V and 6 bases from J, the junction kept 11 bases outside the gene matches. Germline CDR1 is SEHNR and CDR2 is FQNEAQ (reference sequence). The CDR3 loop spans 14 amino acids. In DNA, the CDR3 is TGTGCCACCCAGGCTAGCGGGAATATTGATACGCAGTATTTT. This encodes CATQASGNIDTQYF.

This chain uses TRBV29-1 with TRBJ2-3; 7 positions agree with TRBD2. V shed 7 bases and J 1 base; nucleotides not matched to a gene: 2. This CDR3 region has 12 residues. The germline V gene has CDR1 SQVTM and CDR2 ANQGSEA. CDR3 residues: CSDRGGTDTQYF. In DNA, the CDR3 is TGCAGCGATCGGGGGGGCACAGATACGCAGTATTTT.

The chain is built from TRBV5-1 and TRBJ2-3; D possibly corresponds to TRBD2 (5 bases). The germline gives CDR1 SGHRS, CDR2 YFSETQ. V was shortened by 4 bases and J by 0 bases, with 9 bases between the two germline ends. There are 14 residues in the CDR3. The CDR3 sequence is CASSHDYSTDTQYF. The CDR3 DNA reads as TGCGCCAGCAGCCATGACTATAGCACAGATACGCAGTATTTT.

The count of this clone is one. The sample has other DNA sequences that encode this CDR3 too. CDR3 sequence: CASSQDGNTEAFF. CDR3 coding DNA: TGCGCCAGCAGCCAAGACGGTAACACTGAAGCTTTCTTT. The chain uses TRBV4-1 and TRBJ1-1; D remains ambiguous. The CDR3 length is 13 residues. V lost 0 bases to trimming and J lost 2 bases, with 4 bases between them. CDR1 MGHRA and CDR2 YSYEKL come from the germline V gene.

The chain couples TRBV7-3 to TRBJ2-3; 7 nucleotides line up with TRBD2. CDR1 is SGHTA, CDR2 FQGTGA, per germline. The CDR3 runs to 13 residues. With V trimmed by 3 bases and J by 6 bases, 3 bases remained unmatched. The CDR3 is CASSLQGGDTQYF. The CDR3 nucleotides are TGTGCCAGCAGCTTGCAGGGAGGGGATACGCAGTATTTT. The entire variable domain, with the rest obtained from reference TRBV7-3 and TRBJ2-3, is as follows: GAGVSQTPSNKVTEKGKYVELRCDPISGHTALYWYRQSLGQGPEFLIYFQGTGAADDSGLPNDRFFAVRPEGSVSTLKIQRTERGDSAVYLCASSLQGGDTQYFGPGTRLTVL.

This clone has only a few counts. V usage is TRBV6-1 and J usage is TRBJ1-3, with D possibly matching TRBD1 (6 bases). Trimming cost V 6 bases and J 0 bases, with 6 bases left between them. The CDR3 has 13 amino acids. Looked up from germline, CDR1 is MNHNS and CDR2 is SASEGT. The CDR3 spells CASRDSSGNTIYF. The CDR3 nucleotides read TGTGCCAGCAGGGACAGCTCTGGAAACACCATATATTTT.

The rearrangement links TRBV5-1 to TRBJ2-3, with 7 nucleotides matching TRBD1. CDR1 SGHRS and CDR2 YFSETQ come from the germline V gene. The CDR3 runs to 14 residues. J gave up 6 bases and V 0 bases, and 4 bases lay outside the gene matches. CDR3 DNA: TGCGCCAGCAGCTTGGGGGGACAGTTCGATACGCAGTATTTT. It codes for CASSLGGQFDTQYF.

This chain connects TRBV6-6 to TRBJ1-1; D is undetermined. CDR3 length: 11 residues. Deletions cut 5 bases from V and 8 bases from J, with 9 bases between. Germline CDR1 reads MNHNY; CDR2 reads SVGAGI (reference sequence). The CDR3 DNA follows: TGTGCCAGCAGTCGGAGGAACGAAGCTTTCTTT. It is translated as CASSRRNEAFF.

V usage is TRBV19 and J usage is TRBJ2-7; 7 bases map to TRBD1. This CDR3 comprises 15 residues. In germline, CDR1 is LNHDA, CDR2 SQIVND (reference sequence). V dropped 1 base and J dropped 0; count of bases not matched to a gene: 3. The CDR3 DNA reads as TGTGCCAGTAGTATAGGGGCAGGGGGCTCCTACGAGCAGTACTTC. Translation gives CASSIGAGGSYEQYF.

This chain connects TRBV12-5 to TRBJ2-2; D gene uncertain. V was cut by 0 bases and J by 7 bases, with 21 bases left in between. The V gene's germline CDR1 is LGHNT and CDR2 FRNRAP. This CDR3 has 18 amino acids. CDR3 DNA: TGTGCTAGTGGTTTGGTACTGGTTGCGAGCATCGATGGCGGGGAGCTGTTTTTT. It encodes CASGLVLVASIDGGELFF.

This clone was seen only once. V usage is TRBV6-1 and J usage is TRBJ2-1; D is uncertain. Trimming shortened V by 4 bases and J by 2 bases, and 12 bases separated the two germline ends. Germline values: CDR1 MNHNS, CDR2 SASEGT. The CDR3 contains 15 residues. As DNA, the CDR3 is TGTGCCAGCAGTGCAAACCAAGCGACCTACAATGAGCAGTTCTTC. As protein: CASSANQATYNEQFF.

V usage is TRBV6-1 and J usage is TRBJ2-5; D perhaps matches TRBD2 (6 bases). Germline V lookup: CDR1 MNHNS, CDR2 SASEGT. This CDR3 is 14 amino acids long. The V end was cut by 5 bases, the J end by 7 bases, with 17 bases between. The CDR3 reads CASSHPGSRGTQYF. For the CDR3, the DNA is TGTGCCAGCAGTCATCCCGGGAGCCGGGGGACCCAGTACTTC.

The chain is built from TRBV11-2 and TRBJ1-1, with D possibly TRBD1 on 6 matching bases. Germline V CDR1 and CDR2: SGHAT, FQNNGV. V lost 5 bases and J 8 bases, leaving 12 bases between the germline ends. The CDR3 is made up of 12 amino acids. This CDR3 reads CASSTGSPEAFF. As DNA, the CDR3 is TGTGCCAGCAGCACAGGGTCCCCCGAAGCTTTCTTT.

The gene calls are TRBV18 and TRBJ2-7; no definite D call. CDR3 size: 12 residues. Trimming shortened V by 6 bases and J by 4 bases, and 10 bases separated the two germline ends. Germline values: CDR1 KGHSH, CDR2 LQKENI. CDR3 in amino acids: CASSYDMYEQYF. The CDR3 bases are TGTGCCAGCTCCTACGACATGTACGAGCAGTACTTC.

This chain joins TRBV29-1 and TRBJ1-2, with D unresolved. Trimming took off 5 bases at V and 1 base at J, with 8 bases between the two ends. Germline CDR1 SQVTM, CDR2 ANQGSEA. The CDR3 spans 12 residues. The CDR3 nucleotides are TGCAGCGTTCGTCAGGATAACTATGGCTACACCTTC. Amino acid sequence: CSVRQDNYGYTF.

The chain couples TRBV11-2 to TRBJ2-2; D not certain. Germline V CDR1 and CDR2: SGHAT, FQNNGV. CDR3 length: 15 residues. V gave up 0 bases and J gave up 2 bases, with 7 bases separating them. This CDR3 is CASSLEGFNTGELFF. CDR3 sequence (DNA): TGTGCCAGCAGCTTAGAGGGCTTCAACACCGGGGAGCTGTTTTTT.

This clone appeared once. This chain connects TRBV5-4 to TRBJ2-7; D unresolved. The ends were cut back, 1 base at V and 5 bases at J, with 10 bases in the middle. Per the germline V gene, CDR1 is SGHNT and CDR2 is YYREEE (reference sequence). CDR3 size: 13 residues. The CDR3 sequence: CASSLFDKDEQYF. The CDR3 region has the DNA TGTGCCAGCAGCTTGTTCGACAAGGACGAGCAGTACTTC.

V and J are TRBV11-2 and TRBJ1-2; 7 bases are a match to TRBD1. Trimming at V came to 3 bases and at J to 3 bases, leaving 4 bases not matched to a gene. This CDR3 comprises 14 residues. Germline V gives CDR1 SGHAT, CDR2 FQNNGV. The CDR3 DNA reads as TGTGCCAGCAGCTTTACAGGGGCCCACTATGGCTACACCTTC. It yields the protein CASSFTGAHYGYTF. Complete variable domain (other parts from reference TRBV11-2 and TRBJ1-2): EAGVAQSPRYKIIEKRQSVAFWCNPISGHATLYWYQQILGQGPKLLIQFQNNGVVDDSQLPKDRFSAERLKGVDSTLKIQPAKLEDSAVYLCASSFTGAHYGYTFGSGTRLTVV.

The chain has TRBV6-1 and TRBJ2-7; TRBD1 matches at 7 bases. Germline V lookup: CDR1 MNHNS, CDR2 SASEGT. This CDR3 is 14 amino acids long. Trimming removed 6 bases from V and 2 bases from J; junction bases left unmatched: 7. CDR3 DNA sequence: TGTGCCAGCAGGATTGGACAGGCTGCCTACGAGCAGTACTTC. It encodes CASRIGQAAYEQYF.

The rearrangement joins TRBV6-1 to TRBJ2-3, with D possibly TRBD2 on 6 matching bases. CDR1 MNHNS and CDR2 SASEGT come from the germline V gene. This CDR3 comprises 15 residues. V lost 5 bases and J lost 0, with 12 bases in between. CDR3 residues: CASSPWAGSTDTQYF. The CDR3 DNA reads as TGTGCCAGCAGTCCTTGGGCGGGAAGCACAGATACGCAGTATTTT.

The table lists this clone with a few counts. The CDR3: CAWRGSVNQPQHF. Written as DNA, the CDR3 is TGTGCCTGGAGGGGCAGTGTGAATCAGCCCCAGCATTTT. The chain combines TRBV30 with TRBJ1-5; D gene unclear. The V gene's germline CDR1 is GTSNPN and CDR2 SVGIG (reference sequence). CDR3 length equals 13 residues. V shed 3 bases and J shed 4 bases, with 10 bases lying between them.

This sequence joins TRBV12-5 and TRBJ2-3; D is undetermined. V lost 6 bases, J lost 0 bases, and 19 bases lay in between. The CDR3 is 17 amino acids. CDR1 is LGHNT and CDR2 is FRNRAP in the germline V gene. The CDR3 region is CASGQTPGLPSTDTQYF. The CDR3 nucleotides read TGTGCTAGTGGCCAAACGCCGGGTCTACCTAGCACAGATACGCAGTATTTT. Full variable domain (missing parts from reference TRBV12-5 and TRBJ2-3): DARVTQTPRHKVTEMGQEVTMRCQPILGHNTVFWYRQTMMQGLELLAYFRNRAPLDDSGMPKDRFSAEMPDATLATLKIQPSEPRDSAVYFCASGQTPGLPSTDTQYFGPGTRLTVL.

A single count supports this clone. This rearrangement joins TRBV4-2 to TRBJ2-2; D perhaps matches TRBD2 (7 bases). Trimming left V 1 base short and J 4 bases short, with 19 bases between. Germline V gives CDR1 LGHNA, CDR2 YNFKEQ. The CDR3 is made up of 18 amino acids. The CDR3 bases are TGTGCCAGCAGCCAAGGGCATGGGGGGGCGCTTGTCACCGGGGAGCTGTTTTTT. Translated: CASSQGHGGALVTGELFF.

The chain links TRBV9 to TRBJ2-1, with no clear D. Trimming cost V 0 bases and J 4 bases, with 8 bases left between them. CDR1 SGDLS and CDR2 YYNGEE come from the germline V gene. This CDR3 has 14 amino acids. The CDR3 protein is CASSVGGLYNEQFF. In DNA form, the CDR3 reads TGTGCCAGCAGCGTAGGTGGGCTGTACAATGAGCAGTTCTTC.

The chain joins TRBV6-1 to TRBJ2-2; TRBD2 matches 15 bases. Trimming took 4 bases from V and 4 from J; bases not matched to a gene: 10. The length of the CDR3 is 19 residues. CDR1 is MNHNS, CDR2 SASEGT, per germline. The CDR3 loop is CASSGGGLAGGRATGELFF. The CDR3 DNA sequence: TGTGCCAGCAGTGGCGGTGGACTAGCGGGAGGGAGGGCCACCGGGGAGCTGTTTTTT.

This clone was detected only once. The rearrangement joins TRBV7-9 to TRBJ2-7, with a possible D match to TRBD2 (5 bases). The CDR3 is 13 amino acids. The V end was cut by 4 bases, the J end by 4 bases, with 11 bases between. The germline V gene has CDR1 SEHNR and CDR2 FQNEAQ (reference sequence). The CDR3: CASSSLRTYEQYF. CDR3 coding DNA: TGTGCCAGCAGCTCGCTACGGACTTACGAGCAGTACTTC. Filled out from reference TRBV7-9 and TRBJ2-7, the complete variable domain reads DTGVSQNPRHKITKRGQNVTFRCDPISEHNRLYWYRQTLGQGPEFLTYFQNEAQLEKSRLLSDRFSAERPKGSFSTLEIQRTEQGDSAMYLCASSSLRTYEQYFGPGTRLTVT.